Reported below is one T cell receptor (beta chain). This specimen comes from a study of blood T cell repertoires in COVID-19. The overall study: The cDNA or gDNA used as material had been derived from T cells, B-cell-depleted T cells, or PBMCs.

Per germline, CDR1 MNHEY and CDR2 SVGAGI. The CDR3 spans 13 residues. The V gene end was trimmed by 6 bases and the J gene end by 8 bases; junction bases not matched to a gene: 6. Original processing notes: Estimation of nucleated cell counts relied on the amplification of reference gene primers. Sequencing used immunoSEQ multiplex PCR; TCRdb keeps in-frame clones, though not all of them. V and J calls and clone size follow that table, whereas D and trimming were derived from the DNA. The data show 90,000 or so clones, with around 75% seen just once and nearly 25% held by the top ten. The clonotype was recovered from a human donor in a cohort sampled during active COVID-19. The sample consisted of peripheral blood. The chain employs TRBV6-5 and TRBJ2-1, with 8 bases fitting TRBD2. In DNA form, the CDR3 reads TGTGCCAGCAGGACACCGGGGGGGGATGAGCAGTTCTTC. Its translation is CASRTPGGDEQFF.